The next 7 T cell receptor beta chains were all read from a single sample in a study of technical replicates of blood from a handful of donors. Profiling relied on immunoSEQ multiplex PCR, and the TCRdb table lists in-frame clones only, not all of them. Seen here are 65,000 to 90,000 clones, 85% to 95% observed once, and the top ten hold around 0.4%. The sample consisted of T cells isolated from PBMCs. The receptors derive from a human donor in good health.

The rearrangement joins TRBV10-2 to TRBJ1-1; perhaps TRBD1 as D (5 bases). The CDR3 is 13 amino acids. V shed 5 bases and J shed 3 bases, with 10 bases lying between them. CDR1 is WSHSY and CDR2 is SAAADI in the germline V gene. CDR3 amino acids: CASSQGGDTEAFF. The DNA for the CDR3 is TGCGCCAGCAGTCAGGGTGGGGACACTGAAGCTTTCTTT.

The chain employs TRBV19 and TRBJ2-1; a possible D gene is TRBD2 (5 bases). Germline CDR1 LNHDA, CDR2 SQIVND (reference sequence). The CDR3 spans 15 residues. V lost 4 bases and J 5 bases, leaving 15 bases between the germline ends. DNA of the CDR3: TGTGCCAGTAGTACCGCTCGCTTCGGGAACAATGAGCAGTTCTTC. This translates into CASSTARFGNNEQFF. The entire variable domain, with the rest obtained from reference TRBV19 and TRBJ2-1, is as follows: DGGITQSPKYLFRKEGQNVTLSCEQNLNHDAMYWYRQDPGQGLRLIYYSQIVNDFQKGDIAEGYSVSREKKESFPLTVTSAQKNPTAFYLCASSTARFGNNEQFFGPGTRLTVL.

This clone was counted a single time. The chain joins TRBV5-6 to TRBJ1-2, with D unclear. V was cut by 1 base and J by 6 bases, with 16 bases left in between. Germline V CDR1 and CDR2: SGHDT, YYEEEE. This CDR3 region has 15 residues. CDR3 coding DNA: TGTGCCAGCAGCTTGTATAACCGGGTGCTCCATGGCTACACCTTC. It codes for CASSLYNRVLHGYTF.

This clone occurred a few times. This chain uses TRBV7-6 with TRBJ1-2, with 8 bases identical to TRBD1. Germline CDR1 reads SGHVS; CDR2 reads FNYEAQ. The CDR3 spans 13 residues. J was trimmed by 8 bases and V by 4 bases; bases with no gene match: 6. This CDR3 is CASSSSGTGGYTF. CDR3 DNA: TGTGCCAGCAGCTCGTCCGGGACAGGAGGCTACACCTTC.

The V and J genes are TRBV6-4 and TRBJ1-1; 7 nucleotides align to TRBD1. Germline CDR1 MRHNA, CDR2 SNTAGT. CDR3 length: 11 amino acids. The J segment lost 11 bases and the V segment lost 9 bases, leaving 9 bases of the junction unmatched. CDR3: CASIRNRGAFF. CDR3 sequence (DNA): TGTGCCAGTATCAGGAACAGGGGCGCTTTCTTT.

The CDR3 sequence: CASRSGSEGAYGYTF. The DNA for the CDR3 is TGTGCCAGCCGTTCCGGCAGCGAGGGGGCTTATGGCTACACCTTC. This sequence joins TRBV6-5 and TRBJ1-2, with 7 bases identical to TRBD1. CDR1 and CDR2 (germline): MNHEY, SVGAGI. V shed 8 bases, J shed 5 bases, and the junction held 14 bases outside the gene matches. This CDR3 region has 15 residues.

The J gene is TRBJ2-4, the V gene TRBV28; TRBD2 might be the D (6 bases). Trimming removed 6 bases from V and 1 base from J, with 16 bases in between. The CDR3 spans 16 residues. Germline CDR1 is MDHEN and CDR2 is SYDVKM. The CDR3 nucleotides read TGTGCCAGCAGCACGACGGGGGAGGCGGCCAAAAACATTCAGTACTTC. Translated, it gives CASSTTGEAAKNIQYF.